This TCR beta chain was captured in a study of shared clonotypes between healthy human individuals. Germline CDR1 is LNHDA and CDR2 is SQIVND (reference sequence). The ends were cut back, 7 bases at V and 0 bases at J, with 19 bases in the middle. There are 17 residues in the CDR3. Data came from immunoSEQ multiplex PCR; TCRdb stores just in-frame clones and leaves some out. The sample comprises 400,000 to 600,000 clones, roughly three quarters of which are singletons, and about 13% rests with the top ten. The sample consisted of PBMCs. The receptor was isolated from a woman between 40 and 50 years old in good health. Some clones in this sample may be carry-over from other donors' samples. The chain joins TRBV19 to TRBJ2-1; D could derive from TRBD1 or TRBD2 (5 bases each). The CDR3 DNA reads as TGTGCCAGTACCCTTCTTCCCTGGGGGAGCTCCTACAATGAGCAGTTCTTC. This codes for CASTLLPWGSSYNEQFF. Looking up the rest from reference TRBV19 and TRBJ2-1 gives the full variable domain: DGGITQSPKYLFRKEGQNVTLSCEQNLNHDAMYWYRQDPGQGLRLIYYSQIVNDFQKGDIAEGYSVSREKKESFPLTVTSAQKNPTAFYLCASTLLPWGSSYNEQFFGPGTRLTVL.